Shown below are 17 T cell receptor beta chains from a single sample sequenced in a study of blood T cells in healthy people across ages. For the second PCR, which ran for about 6 to 11 cycles, a sample-barcoded 5' primer and a J-beta primer mix were used. TCRdb re-analysed the 5' RACE reads in MiXCR, keeping a single row per CDR3 protein. The data contain roughly 500,000 distinct CDR3 sequences, 27% of them singletons. Sequenced sample: blood. Receptors originate from a woman aged 70-85 years in good health.

The sample holds a few counts of this clonotype. V gene TRBV20-1 combines with J gene TRBJ2-5; no clear D. The CDR3 has 13 residues. The V and J ends lost 1 base and 4 bases respectively, with 10 bases between them. Per the germline V gene, CDR1 is DFQATT and CDR2 is SNEGSKA (reference sequence). The CDR3 region is CSARVPPRETQYF. CDR3 bases: TGCAGTGCTAGAGTCCCCCCGAGAGAGACCCAGTACTTC.

The genes are TRBV19 and TRBJ2-3; TRBD2 might be the D (6 bases). The V and J ends lost 3 bases and 2 bases respectively, with 9 bases between them. From germline, CDR1 is LNHDA and CDR2 SQIVND (reference sequence). This CDR3 contains 14 residues. CDR3 nucleotides: TGTGCCAGTAGTATTGGACTACACACAGATACGCAGTATTTT. Translating it yields CASSIGLHTDTQYF.

This clonotype was recorded a few times. The V gene is TRBV3-1, the J gene TRBJ2-7; no clear D. There are 18 residues in the CDR3. V was cut by 0 bases and J by 5 bases, with 23 bases left in between. CDR1 is LGHDT, CDR2 YNNKEL, per germline (reference sequence). In DNA, the CDR3 is TGTGCCAGCAGCCAAGAGAAGAGTACGGCTGGGTTTATCAACGAGCAGTACTTC. Translated, it gives CASSQEKSTAGFINEQYF.

This clonotype has only a few counts. The chain joins TRBV6-5 to TRBJ2-2, with 7 bases matching TRBD1. Per germline, CDR1 MNHEY and CDR2 SVGAGI. With V trimmed by 6 bases and J by 2 bases, 6 bases remained unmatched. The CDR3 runs to 15 residues. The CDR3 region has the DNA TGTGCCAGCAGAAGACAGGGTGTAAACACCGGGGAGCTGTTTTTT. Translating it yields CASRRQGVNTGELFF.

In its sample, this clonotype was seen a few times. The rearrangement uses TRBV7-2 and TRBJ2-7, with a weak D call TRBD1 (6 bases). CDR3 length: 14 residues. The V gene lost 5 bases and the J gene lost 4 bases, with 15 bases spanning the gap. From germline, CDR1 is SGHTA and CDR2 FQGNSA. The CDR3 DNA is TGTGCCAGCAGCCCGGGACACTCAACTTACGAGCAGTACTTC. Translating it yields CASSPGHSTYEQYF.

This clonotype was seen a handful of times. The genes are TRBV3-1 and TRBJ1-1; D uncertain. Germline V lookup: CDR1 LGHDT, CDR2 YNNKEL (reference sequence). V was cut by 3 bases and J by 3 bases, with 8 bases left in between. CDR3 size: 13 residues. As DNA, the CDR3 is TGTGCCAGCAGCCAGGATCCATACACTGAAGCTTTCTTT. Encoded protein: CASSQDPYTEAFF.

Only a few counts were recorded for this clonotype. The chain recombines TRBV2 with TRBJ2-5; D gene ambiguous. The CDR3 contains 12 residues. V was shortened by 4 bases and J by 2 bases, with 5 bases between the two germline ends. CDR1 and CDR2 from the germline V gene are SNHLY and FYNNEI. The CDR3 spells CASSAQQETQYF. CDR3 DNA: TGTGCCAGCAGTGCCCAGCAAGAGACCCAGTACTTC.

V and J are TRBV7-9 and TRBJ2-1; D may be TRBD1 or TRBD2 (7 bases each). The CDR3 has 15 residues. CDR1 is SEHNR, CDR2 FQNEAQ, per germline (reference sequence). Between the trimmed V and J ends, which lost 1 base and 8 bases, there was a span of 15 bases. This chain's CDR3 is CASSLDQGGQDEQFF. CDR3 bases: TGTGCCAGCAGCTTAGATCAGGGGGGGCAGGATGAGCAGTTCTTC.

This clonotype was detected only a few times. The junction shows a germline mismatch at one end, possibly a read error. V gene TRBV19 combines with J gene TRBJ1-6; D is ambiguous. The CDR3 length is 14 residues. Germline CDR1 LNHDA, CDR2 SQIVND (reference sequence). The chain's CDR3 is CASNRAEWNSPLHF. For the CDR3, the DNA is TGCGCCAGTAATCGGGCCGAATGGAATTCACCCCTCCACTTT.

The sample holds a few counts of this clonotype. The genes are TRBV9 and TRBJ1-6; 7 positions match TRBD1. The ends lost 3 bases at V and 2 bases at J; junction bases unmatched: 2. CDR1 is SGDLS and CDR2 is YYNGEE in the germline V gene. This CDR3 is 15 amino acids long. The CDR3 DNA reads TGTGCCAGCAGCGCCAGGGGGACCTATAATTCACCCCTCCACTTT. It specifies CASSARGTYNSPLHF.

The CDR3 sequence: CSVVPGAPNEQFF. In DNA, the CDR3 is TGCAGCGTTGTGCCCGGGGCTCCTAATGAGCAGTTCTTC. The V and J genes are TRBV29-1 and TRBJ2-1; D possibly matches TRBD1 or TRBD2 (5 bases each). This CDR3 is built from 13 residues. Germline V gene sequence: CDR1 SQVTM, CDR2 ANQGSEA. The ends were cut back, 4 bases at V and 7 bases at J, with 14 bases in the middle.

The V and J genes are TRBV20-1 and TRBJ1-2; D not certain. This CDR3 contains 12 residues. Germline loops: CDR1 DFQATT, CDR2 SNEGSKA (reference sequence). The CDR3 is CTPVAGNEGYTF. CDR3 nucleotides: TGCACACCCGTAGCGGGGAACGAGGGCTACACCTTC.

The chain links TRBV29-1 to TRBJ1-4; D possibly corresponds to TRBD1 (5 bases). The CDR3 is 15 residues long. Trimming cost V 4 bases and J 3 bases, with 15 bases left between them. Germline V gives CDR1 SQVTM, CDR2 ANQGSEA. CDR3 DNA sequence: TGCAGCGTTGCTTTTGGGGGGGGTGCTAATGAAAAACTGTTTTTT. Protein sequence: CSVAFGGGANEKLFF. Supplemented by reference TRBV29-1 and TRBJ1-4, the full variable domain reads SAVISQKPSRDICQRGTSLTIQCQVDSQVTMMFWYRQQPGQSLTLIATANQGSEATYESGFVIDKFPISRPNLTFSTLTVSNMSPEDSSIYLCSVAFGGGANEKLFFGSGTQLSVL.

Concerning this clonotype: A much larger clone is a single base away; this may be a read error. J is TRBJ1-1 and V is TRBV6-6, with a weak D call TRBD1 (5 bases). Germline V gives CDR1 MNHNY, CDR2 SVGAGI (reference sequence). The CDR3 covers 15 residues. The chain's CDR3 is CASILPQGGNTEALF. The CDR3 DNA reads TGTGCCAGCATCTTACCCCAGGGAGGTAACACTGAAGCTTTATTT.

This clonotype was counted only a few times. This chain links TRBV5-1 with TRBJ2-7, with a tentative D call TRBD1 (5 bases). The CDR3 has 13 residues. The germline CDR1 and CDR2 sequences are SGHRS and YFSETQ. Trimming shortened V by 9 bases and J by 3 bases, and 16 bases separated the two germline ends. The CDR3 DNA is TGCGCCATCTATCAGGGTCGCTACTACGAGCAGTACTTC. Encoded protein: CAIYQGRYYEQYF. The entire variable domain, with the rest obtained from reference TRBV5-1 and TRBJ2-7, is as follows: KAGVTQTPRYLIKTRGQQVTLSCSPISGHRSVSWYQQTPGQGLQFLFEYFSETQRNKGNFPGRFSGRQFSNSRSEMNVSTLELGDSALYLCAIYQGRYYEQYFGPGTRLTVT.

This rearrangement joins TRBV4-2 to TRBJ1-2; the D is unclear. CDR1 is LGHNA, CDR2 YNFKEQ, per germline. The CDR3 contains 14 residues. The ends were cut back, 1 base at V and 2 bases at J, with 8 bases in the middle. The CDR3 protein is CASSQGLGNYGYTF. The CDR3, as DNA: TGTGCCAGCAGCCAAGGGCTGGGGAACTATGGCTACACCTTC.

The CDR3 sequence: CASSLSGGARNEQYF. In nucleotides, the CDR3 is TGTGCCAGCTCATTATCCGGGGGGGCTAGGAACGAGCAGTACTTC. This rearrangement joins TRBV18 to TRBJ2-7; TRBD2 matches 8 bases. The CDR3 extends over 15 amino acids. In germline, CDR1 is KGHSH, CDR2 LQKENI. Trimming at V came to 5 bases and at J to 5 bases, leaving 11 bases not matched to a gene.